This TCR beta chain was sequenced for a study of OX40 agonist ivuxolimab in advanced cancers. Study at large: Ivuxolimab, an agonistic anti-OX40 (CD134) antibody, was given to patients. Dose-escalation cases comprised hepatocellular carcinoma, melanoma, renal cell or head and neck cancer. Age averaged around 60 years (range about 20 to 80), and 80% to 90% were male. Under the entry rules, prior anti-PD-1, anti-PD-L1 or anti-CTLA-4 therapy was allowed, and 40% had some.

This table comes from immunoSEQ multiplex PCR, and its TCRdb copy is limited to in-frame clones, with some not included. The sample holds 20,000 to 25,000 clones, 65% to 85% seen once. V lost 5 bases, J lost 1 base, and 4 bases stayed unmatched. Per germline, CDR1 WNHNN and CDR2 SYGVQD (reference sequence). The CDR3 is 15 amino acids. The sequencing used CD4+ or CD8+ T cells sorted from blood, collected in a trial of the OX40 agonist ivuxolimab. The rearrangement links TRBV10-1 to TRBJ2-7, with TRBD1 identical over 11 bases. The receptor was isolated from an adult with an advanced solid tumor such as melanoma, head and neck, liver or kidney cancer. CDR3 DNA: TGCGCCAGCAGTCAAGGGACAGGGGGATCCTACGAGCAGTACTTC. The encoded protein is CASSQGTGGSYEQYF.